This T cell receptor beta chain was recovered during a study of cytomegalovirus exposure and HLA in healthy donors (dated by TCRdb to 2017 to 2019). In terms of the full investigation: In an earlier analysis of some 610 of the donors, 250 to 300 Gb of sequence data and approximately 120 million unique TCR beta sequences from roughly 180 million T cells were reported. Roughly 300 gigabases of sequencing data and approximately 85 million unique TCR sequences were included in an early release covering 550 to 800 HLA-typed donors. Of the 350 to 450 genotyped donors, approximately 80% fell in the genetic ancestry cluster associated with self-reported Caucasian donors. The study aimed to test whether signatures of past pathogen exposure could be identified by cataloging public T cell receptors. Using immunosequencing, the study profiled T cell repertoires from fewer than 700 subjects and related those repertoires to cytomegalovirus serostatus. In addition to the first cohort of 666 subjects, a separate validation cohort of 130 or so different subjects was used. High-throughput TCR immunosequencing, statistical association of individual TCRs with disease status, and machine learning were combined to predict cytomegalovirus infection status. A later analysis re-analyzed previously published TCR beta repertoires from 600 to 850 donors and added high-resolution HLA genotyping to study TCR occurrence patterns. In the later analysis, no new phenotypic data were used to find candidate immune exposures; instead, reliance was placed on TCR beta sequences and their occurrence across donors. In an earlier analysis of around 540 of the donors, high-throughput TCR beta sequencing was used to judge whether each TCR beta V gene segment behaved as functional or pseudogenic. Donor age, sex, ethnicity and CMV serostatus were compiled together with the repertoire data. A later genetic analysis took genome-wide SNP genotypes for about 55% of the 666 donors and used that subset as a discovery cohort. All discovery cohort repertoires had been generated using a single sequencing platform. HLA typing covered class I and class II loci at four-digit resolution. The number of typed donors differed by locus: about 620-640 for A, B, C, DRB1 and DQB1; 500 to 550 for DQA1; roughly 600 for DPA1; and about 470 for DPB1. Several DR-DQ haplotypes were treated as single units for association and clustering because of strong linkage in the cohort. Among some 410 genotyped donors of the cohort, an average of around 250,000 unique TCR beta nucleotide sequences was sequenced per donor, of which roughly 17% were non-productive. The full study reports these points: In a later analysis, most CMV-associated TCR beta chains were found to appear HLA-restricted, with HLA associations seemingly driven largely by CMV exposure. A total of about 180 TCR beta chains were listed by the study as associated with cytomegalovirus. Cytomegalovirus status was reported to be diagnosed by the classifier with high specificity and sensitivity in both the original and validation cohorts. Because the 87-base-pair reads could not distinguish some IMGT-functional V segments, including TRBV6-2 and TRBV6-3, those segments were excluded. In vitro tests confirmed that a few of the cytomegalovirus-associated TCR beta chains recognize cytomegalovirus antigens. Presence/absence analyses assumed roughly uniform sequencing depth across donors, an assumption that may not hold. In an earlier analysis of about 550 of the donors, most TCR beta V segments were observed in productive rearrangements about 90% or about 30% of the time, broadly matching IMGT annotations. Linkage disequilibrium might explain the correlated functional status among segregating V segments, but an unknown experimental factor could not be excluded. The cohort was sequenced for TCR beta chains only, and without alpha or paired-chain data the features that could be detected were limited. Because counts were too low, 15 to 20 rarely observed V segments, including chromosome 9 orphons, were left out of the earlier analysis of a few hundred of the donors. According to the authors, the approach could potentially be generalized to other disease states and immunological phenotypes. A cluster of highly shared sequence variants was judged likely to represent a technical artifact of the sequencing pipeline. When HLA alleles, especially DR and DQ, strongly co-occurred, attributing TCR associations to individual alleles was difficult. For the cohort, immune exposure information was limited to CMV serostatus. Because HLA typing was unavailable for some donors at each locus, only the typed subset was used in association tests. In a later analysis, HLA-associated TCR beta chains showed more clonal expansion and lower generation probabilities than non-associated chains that were equally common. In a later analysis, the rate of TCR association differed among HLA loci, with DRB1 alleles having the most associated TCRs and HLA-C alleles having the fewest. V-gene and J-gene trimming of TCR beta chains was associated with a missense DCLRE1C variant in a later genetic analysis, and the association was replicated in an independent cohort. Most TCR sequences were observed very rarely across donors, whereas some public TCRs were present in many individuals. In a later analysis, several top co-occurrence clusters were reported to appear linked to parvovirus B19, influenza, CMV and Epstein-Barr virus. A later genetic analysis reported fewer N-insertions in productive TCRs among donors in an Asian-associated ancestry cluster than the roughly 700-donor mean. A later analysis associated about 17,000 TCR beta sequences with specific HLA alleles at a false discovery rate of 0.05. A further reported finding was that TCR beta sequences accurately predicted the HLA-A and HLA-B alleles for most subjects in the first cohort.

Taken from the germline V gene (reference sequence), the CDR1 and CDR2 loops are SEHNR and FQNEAQ. The CDR3 numbers 15 residues from cysteine through phenylalanine. The CDR3 DNA has 45 bases and is translated from base 1. Trimming takes 1 base from V and 2 bases from J, and the germline ends sit 12 bases apart. The cohort was made up of roughly 670 healthy bone marrow donors. Cohort members were all nominally healthy when sampled, although unrecorded immune exposures were likely present. The donor was CMV seropositive and belonged to the group of 250 to 300 seropositive cohort members. Every donor gave a peripheral blood sample, and the peripheral blood mononuclear cells from that sample were used for TCR beta sequencing. The Qiagen DNeasy Blood Extraction Kit was used to extract genomic DNA from the blood cell samples. About this clone: Its antigen is not yet known. No base quality values were provided; no much bigger clone lies one nucleotide off.

Libraries were built with the immunoSEQ multiplex PCR assay. For the multiplex PCR, a mixture combining 60 forward primers for TCR Vbeta segments and 13 reverse primers for TCR Jbeta segments was used. The CDR3 region of rearranged TCR beta genes was amplified from genomic DNA with a multiplex PCR assay. The amplified TCR beta libraries were sequenced on the Illumina HiSeq System as 87-base-pair reads. In the paper's pipeline: A later analysis counted tens of millions of unique TCR beta chains across the 640 or so repertoires, and some 11 million of these chains were shared by at least two donors. A nearest-neighbor algorithm error-corrected the raw reads and collapsed the reads into unique sequences, merging closely related sequences to remove PCR and sequencing errors. V, D and J gene segments were assigned by aligning CDR3 sequences to IMGT reference sequences. For a sequence to be retained, at least a six-nucleotide match to both a V gene segment and a J gene segment was required. Rearrangements were classified as productive when the CDR3 lacked stop codons and remained in frame with V and J, and all other rearrangements were classified as non-productive. Following IMGT convention, CDR3 was defined as the stretch from the second conserved V-encoded cysteine up to the conserved J-encoded phenylalanine. The earlier analysis of 450 to 750 of the donors excluded any sequence lacking an unambiguous match to a single V gene segment. In an earlier analysis of 450 to 750 of the donors, a V segment was called functional when productive rearrangements were above 56.7%, and segregating when the standard deviation between donors exceeded 5%. A statistical classification framework was built to diagnose cytomegalovirus status from the catalog of TCR beta chain sequences. A later analysis assigned V and J genes by comparing TCR nucleotide sequences with IMGT/GENE-DB human TR gene sequences. In a later analysis, CDR3 sequences and most-parsimonious VDJ recombination scenarios were assigned using the TCRdist pipeline. A later analysis defined each TCR beta chain by its CDR3 amino acid sequence plus V-gene family, and excluded reads lacking a unique V-gene family. In a later analysis, 500 to 650 highly shared, low-generation-probability nucleotide sequences were removed to address suspected cross-contamination and a sequencing artifact. In a later analysis, a clonal expansion index for each public chain was calculated from normalized within-repertoire ranks of inferred template counts. A later analysis computed generation probabilities with a VDJ recombination model fitted to out-of-frame rearrangements, and checked the results against IGoR. A later analysis scored TCR-TCR, TCR-HLA and TCR-CMV co-occurrence with hypergeometric tests, applying a repertoire-size bias correction to TCR pairs. A later analysis estimated false discovery rates by permuting HLA or CMV assignments 20 times. In a later analysis, co-occurring TCRs were grouped using DBSCAN, and TCRdist sequence similarity was added for clustering within HLA-allele-positive subsets. For co-occurrence clustering, repertoires with fewer than 30,000 or more than 120,000 public chains were excluded, along with about five repertoires with anomalous nucleotide sharing. The immuneACCESS repertoire file appears here via TCRdb, limited to in-frame rearrangements. These files lack a portion of the clones; in checked studies, under half of the deficit traces to unresolved V genes, and the cause of the others is not known. D and trimming come from the DNA, and the V and J calls and clone size come from that table. This sample comprises around 200,000 clones, just over 75% of them detected only once. Of the sample, roughly 2.6% falls within the top ten clones.

The sequence derives from a woman aged 55-75 years in good health and CMV-seropositive. The chain joins TRBV7-9 to TRBJ2-7; no D gene call is confident. Sequencing was performed on PBMCs. The nucleotide sequence is TGTGCCAGCAGCTTAGGCGGCAGTGAGACCTACGAGCAGTACTTC. It specifies CASSLGGSETYEQYF. The full variable domain, with segments outside the CDR3 supplied by the reference TRBV7-9 and TRBJ2-7 proteins, appears as DTGVSQNPRHKITKRGQNVTFRCDPISEHNRLYWYRQTLGQGPEFLTYFQNEAQLEKSRLLSDRFSAERPKGSFSTLEIQRTEQGDSAMYLCASSLGGSETYEQYFGPGTRLTVT.